This T cell receptor beta chain was identified in a study of T cells and Merkel cell carcinoma outcomes. V gave up 0 bases and J gave up 6 bases, with 10 bases separating them. This CDR3 is built from 15 residues. CDR1 and CDR2 from the germline V gene are SGDLS and YYNGEE. This table comes from immunoSEQ multiplex PCR, and its TCRdb copy is limited to in-frame clones, with some not included. The sample carries roughly 4,200 clones, almost 95% recorded once. The sequenced material came from tumor tissue from Merkel cell carcinoma. V usage is TRBV9 and J usage is TRBJ1-6; TRBD1 might be the D (5 bases). The sequence derives from a human donor with Merkel cell carcinoma. CDR3 region: CASSVGRGSNSPLHF. The CDR3 DNA follows: TGTGCCAGCAGCGTAGGCCGGGGGTCTAATTCACCCCTCCACTTT.